A single sample gave rise to the 27 T cell receptor beta chains below, sequenced in a study of PD-L1 blockade in urothelial cancer. The sample's time point: peripheral blood 6 weeks after treatment start. Sequencing used immunoSEQ multiplex PCR; TCRdb keeps in-frame clones, though not all of them. Of roughly 76,000 clones in the sample, 80% to 95% were seen once. Here the sequenced sample was PBMCs, taken around atezolizumab (anti-PD-L1) treatment. Receptors originate from a woman aged 80 or older with urothelial cancer.

V is TRBV19 and J is TRBJ1-1, with D possibly matching TRBD1 (6 bases). The length of the CDR3 is 16 residues. Germline V CDR1 and CDR2: LNHDA, SQIVND (reference sequence). V lost 3 bases, J lost 2 bases, and 16 bases lay in between. The DNA for the CDR3 is TGTGCCAGTAGTATTTCGGCAGGGGCCCGAAACACTGAAGCTTTCTTT. Amino acids: CASSISAGARNTEAFF.

The chain carries TRBV6-1 and TRBJ2-7; TRBD2 matches 8 bases. Germline CDR1 and CDR2: MNHNS and SASEGT. This CDR3 spans 15 amino acids. The ends lost 5 bases at V and 2 bases at J; junction bases unmatched: 8. CDR3 nucleotides: TGTGCCAGCAGTACCCCGGGACTAGAGACCTACGAGCAGTACTTC. Amino acid sequence: CASSTPGLETYEQYF.

The chain has TRBV5-6 and TRBJ1-2, with TRBD1 matching 7 bases. The CDR3 runs to 14 residues. The ends lost 0 bases at V and 2 bases at J; junction bases unmatched: 1. Germline V gene sequence: CDR1 SGHDT, CDR2 YYEEEE. Here the CDR3 DNA reads TGTGCCAGCAGCTTGGAGGGACAGAACTATGGCTACACCTTC. Translated, it gives CASSLEGQNYGYTF.

The chain has TRBV7-8 and TRBJ2-7, with 9 bases that match TRBD2. CDR3 size: 16 residues. V shed 1 base and J 3 bases; nucleotides not matched to a gene: 7. Germline V gene data show CDR1 as SGHVS and CDR2 as FQNEAQ. The CDR3 loop is CASSLGGSGSSYEQYF. The CDR3 DNA reads TGTGCCAGCAGCTTAGGAGGTAGCGGGAGTAGCTACGAGCAGTACTTC.

The chain couples TRBV5-6 to TRBJ1-1; D is undetermined. Trimming took 4 bases from V and 7 from J, leaving 11 bases between them. CDR3 size: 12 residues. In germline, CDR1 is SGHDT, CDR2 YYEEEE. CDR3 in amino acids: CASSRSGYEAFF. The CDR3 DNA follows: TGTGCCAGCAGCCGCAGCGGGTATGAAGCTTTCTTT.

The CDR3 loop reads CASLLPGTGASNEQFF. CDR3 DNA sequence: TGTGCCAGCCTCCTGCCCGGGACAGGGGCTTCTAATGAGCAGTTCTTC. This chain joins TRBV2 and TRBJ2-1; TRBD1 matches 10 bases. The germline gives CDR1 SNHLY, CDR2 FYNNEI. This CDR3 has 16 residues. Trimming took 8 bases from V and 7 from J; bases not matched to a gene: 14.

The genes are TRBV9 and TRBJ1-3, with 7 bases identical to TRBD1. Germline CDR1 SGDLS, CDR2 YYNGEE. The CDR3 totals 16 residues. J was trimmed by 0 bases and V by 3 bases; bases with no gene match: 6. CDR3 sequence reads: CASSANPGGSGNTIYF. CDR3 nucleotides: TGTGCCAGCAGCGCAAATCCAGGGGGCTCTGGAAACACCATATATTTT.

The gene calls are TRBV28 and TRBJ2-6; perhaps TRBD1 as D (6 bases). This CDR3 spans 18 amino acids. In germline, CDR1 is MDHEN, CDR2 SYDVKM. Trimming pared 5 bases from V and 0 bases from J, leaving 17 bases between. The DNA for the CDR3 is TGTGCCAGCAGTCTACAGGGAGTATTACCCTCTGGGGCCAACGTCCTGACTTTC. Residues: CASSLQGVLPSGANVLTF.

This rearrangement joins TRBV9 to TRBJ1-1; TRBD1 is a possible D gene (6 bases). In germline, CDR1 is SGDLS, CDR2 YYNGEE. CDR3 length: 13 residues. With 4 bases removed from V and 8 bases from J, the gap between germline ends came to 15 bases. CDR3 protein: CASSPVGQLEAFF. The CDR3 nucleotides read TGTGCCAGCAGCCCCGTCGGACAGCTAGAAGCTTTCTTT. Filled out from reference TRBV9 and TRBJ1-1, the complete variable domain reads DSGVTQTPKHLITATGQRVTLRCSPRSGDLSVYWYQQSLDQGLQFLIQYYNGEERAKGNILERFSAQQFPDLHSELNLSSLELGDSALYFCASSPVGQLEAFFGQGTRLTVV.

The chain has TRBV7-9 and TRBJ1-1, with TRBD1 as a possible D gene (5 bases). The CDR3 totals 16 residues. V was trimmed by 2 bases and J by 1 base, leaving 14 bases between them. The germline CDR1 and CDR2 sequences are SEHNR and FQNEAQ (reference sequence). CDR3 DNA: TGTGCCAGCAGCTTAACGGGGAGGGGCGCGAACACTGAAGCTTTCTTT. Its protein is CASSLTGRGANTEAFF.

This clone was recorded once. The rearrangement uses TRBV5-4 and TRBJ1-1; D unresolved. CDR1 SGHNT and CDR2 YYREEE come from the germline V gene (reference sequence). Between the trimmed V and J ends, which lost 3 bases and 0 bases, there was a span of 15 bases. The CDR3 is 16 amino acids. CDR3 residues: CASSSPGSTMNTEAFF. The CDR3 region has the DNA TGTGCCAGCAGCTCACCGGGATCGACGATGAACACTGAAGCTTTCTTT.

The chain uses TRBV11-2 and TRBJ2-1; the match to TRBD2 covers 9 bases. V lost 4 bases, J lost 4 bases, and 5 bases stayed unmatched. This CDR3 contains 15 residues. Germline-derived CDR1 and CDR2 are SGHAT and FQNNGV. CDR3 loop: CASSSLAGKYNEQFF. The CDR3, as DNA: TGTGCCAGCAGCTCCCTAGCGGGAAAGTACAATGAGCAGTTCTTC.

This clone occurred once. The V gene is TRBV28, the J gene TRBJ2-7, with D possibly being TRBD1 (5 bases). The CDR3 runs 14 residues. Trimming pared 5 bases from V and 6 bases from J, leaving 17 bases between. Germline V gene data show CDR1 as MDHEN and CDR2 as SYDVKM. In DNA form, the CDR3 reads TGTGCCAGCAGTCCCCTCGGTAGGGGTGGCGAGCAGTACTTC. It codes for CASSPLGRGGEQYF.

This sequence joins TRBV6-1 and TRBJ1-2; D call uncertain. CDR1 is MNHNS, CDR2 SASEGT, per germline. V shed 4 bases and J shed 2 bases, with 11 bases lying between them. The CDR3 covers 14 residues. In DNA form, the CDR3 reads TGTGCCAGCAGTGCCCAAGGAGCGAACTATGGCTACACCTTC. It yields the protein CASSAQGANYGYTF.

The chain uses TRBV4-2 and TRBJ2-7; 8 nucleotides match TRBD2. V lost 0 bases and J lost 1; bases outside the gene matches: 5. The length of the CDR3 is 16 residues. CDR1 and CDR2 from the germline V gene are LGHNA and YNFKEQ. The DNA for the CDR3 is TGTGCCAGCAGCCAAGAAGGCGCGGGAGGTTCCTACGAGCAGTACTTC. Amino acids: CASSQEGAGGSYEQYF.

The chain has TRBV27 and TRBJ2-7; TRBD1 matches at 8 bases. CDR1 and CDR2 (germline): MNHEY, SMNVEV (reference sequence). V gave up 10 bases and J gave up 6 bases; unmatched junction bases: 11. The CDR3 extends over 13 amino acids. The CDR3: CATQGTGAFEQYF. The CDR3 DNA reads TGTGCCACCCAAGGGACAGGCGCGTTCGAGCAGTACTTC.

J is TRBJ1-1 and V is TRBV7-9; D gene unclear. The CDR3 runs to 16 residues. Between the trimmed V and J ends, which lost 0 bases and 0 bases, there was a span of 11 bases. The germline V gene has CDR1 SEHNR and CDR2 FQNEAQ (reference sequence). CDR3 region: CASSLARVSVNTEAFF. For the CDR3, the DNA is TGTGCCAGCAGCTTAGCGCGGGTCAGCGTGAACACTGAAGCTTTCTTT.

The V and J genes are TRBV30 and TRBJ1-5, with D maybe TRBD1 (5 bases). Trimming shortened V by 3 bases and J by 0 bases, and 12 bases separated the two germline ends. The CDR3 has 15 amino acids. Germline CDR1 reads GTSNPN; CDR2 reads SVGIG (reference sequence). The CDR3 nucleotides read TGTGCCTGGAGCCAAGGGGACTTTAGCAATCAGCCCCAGCATTTT. Its protein is CAWSQGDFSNQPQHF.

The genes are TRBV7-9 and TRBJ1-5; D unresolved. Trimming left V 5 bases short and J 4 bases short, with 15 bases between. CDR3 length: 15 residues. The germline V gene has CDR1 SEHNR and CDR2 FQNEAQ (reference sequence). The DNA of the CDR3 is TGTGCCAGCAGCCAGGATGCACGCCAGAATCAGCCCCAGCATTTT. This encodes CASSQDARQNQPQHF.

This clone was seen only once. The rearrangement uses TRBV25-1 and TRBJ2-6; 7 nucleotides match TRBD1. CDR1 and CDR2 (germline): MGHDK, SYGVNS. V shed 2 bases, J shed 11 bases, and the junction held 6 bases outside the gene matches. CDR3 length equals 14 residues. The CDR3 is CASSERQGFDVLTF. The CDR3 DNA is TGTGCCAGCAGTGAAAGACAGGGTTTTGACGTCCTGACTTTC. The whole variable domain, remainder taken from reference TRBV25-1 and TRBJ2-6, is EADIYQTPRYLVIGTGKKITLECSQTMGHDKMYWYQQDPGMELHLIHYSYGVNSTEKGDLSSESTVSRIRTEHFPLTLESARPSHTSQYLCASSERQGFDVLTFGAGSRLTVL.

The chain couples TRBV27 to TRBJ2-3; 9 nucleotides align to TRBD1. This CDR3 has 16 residues. CDR1 is MNHEY, CDR2 SMNVEV, per germline (reference sequence). J gave up 2 bases and V 5 bases, and 8 bases lay outside the gene matches. The DNA for the CDR3 is TGTGCCAGCAGTCCCTCACAGGGGGCGGACACAGATACGCAGTATTTT. As protein: CASSPSQGADTDTQYF.

The chain combines TRBV5-1 with TRBJ2-7, with D possibly TRBD1 on 5 matching bases. The CDR3 has 12 amino acids. V shed 0 bases and J shed 6 bases, with 7 bases lying between them. Germline CDR1 and CDR2: SGHRS and YFSETQ. The CDR3: CASSLGTGEQYF. The CDR3 coding sequence is TGCGCCAGCAGCTTGGGAACAGGCGAGCAGTACTTC.

The chain recombines TRBV30 with TRBJ1-2; 7 positions agree with TRBD1. The germline gives CDR1 GTSNPN, CDR2 SVGIG (reference sequence). This CDR3 contains 18 residues. V lost 2 bases to trimming and J lost 5 bases; unmatched junction nucleotides: 20. CDR3 amino acids: CAWSPHGTGALLPYGYTF. The CDR3 DNA is TGTGCCTGGAGTCCCCACGGCACAGGGGCGTTACTTCCTTATGGCTACACCTTC.

This sequence joins TRBV4-2 and TRBJ2-7; a possible D gene is TRBD1 (6 bases). Germline CDR1 is LGHNA and CDR2 is YNFKEQ. Trimming removed 4 bases at V and 6 bases at J, with 16 bases between. The CDR3 consists of 14 residues. The CDR3 here is CASSLETGTPEQYF. The CDR3 nucleotides are TGTGCCAGCAGCCTTGAGACCGGGACACCCGAGCAGTACTTC.

V and J are TRBV18 and TRBJ1-2; 9 bases fit TRBD1. Germline CDR1 is KGHSH and CDR2 is LQKENI. This CDR3 has 15 amino acids. The V gene end was trimmed by 3 bases and the J gene end by 4 bases; junction bases not matched to a gene: 6. This CDR3 reads CASSPPGQGLYGYTF. The CDR3 DNA reads TGTGCCAGCTCACCTCCGGGACAGGGACTCTATGGCTACACCTTC.

This clone was seen just once. In DNA, the CDR3 is TGTGCCAGCCGCCCTCTGATCCGGGACTGGTACAATGAGCAGTTCTTC. This translates into CASRPLIRDWYNEQFF. The genes are TRBV27 and TRBJ2-1; possibly TRBD2 for D (6 bases). In germline, CDR1 is MNHEY, CDR2 SMNVEV (reference sequence). This CDR3 is 16 amino acids long. V was trimmed by 8 bases and J by 4 bases, leaving 21 bases between them.

The chain joins TRBV6-1 to TRBJ1-2; the match to TRBD1 covers 8 bases. The V and J ends lost 1 base and 2 bases, in that order; junction bases with no gene match: 3. Germline V gene sequence: CDR1 MNHNS, CDR2 SASEGT. The CDR3 is made up of 15 amino acids. The CDR3 sequence is CASSEERTGNYGYTF. DNA for the CDR3: TGTGCCAGCAGTGAAGAAAGGACAGGGAACTATGGCTACACCTTC.